A selection of T cell receptor beta chains follows, all from one sample in a study of T-cell reconstitution after alpha-beta-depleted transplantation in children. TCRdb independently ran MiXCR on the PCR reads; one entry per CDR3 protein. The sample records hundreds of thousands of distinct CDR3 sequences, over 9.5% being singletons. Sequences were derived from PBMCs from the stem cell graft donor, sampled from the stem cell graft. The receptor set was obtained from a human donor who donated a stem cell graft to a child with acute myeloid leukemia. CDR3s leave out the opening cysteine and the closing phenylalanine or tryptophan. Each record gives: J gene, V gene, CDR3 length, CDR3 protein.

J gene: TRBJ2-4; V gene: TRBV20-1; CDR3 length: 10; CDR3 protein: SAPGTAGRQY
J gene: TRBJ2-1; V gene: TRBV5-1; CDR3 length: 13; CDR3 protein: ASSPWTGRDGEQF
J gene: TRBJ1-2; V gene: TRBV7-9; CDR3 length: 13; CDR3 protein: ASSEDRPIDYGYT
J gene: TRBJ1-4; V gene: TRBV29-1; CDR3 length: 13; CDR3 protein: SSSGPTGVEEKLF
J gene: TRBJ2-7; V gene: TRBV29-1; CDR3 length: 11; CDR3 protein: SAVGGRLTEQY
J gene: TRBJ2-7; V gene: TRBV28; CDR3 length: 13; CDR3 protein: ASSLFARNSYEQY
J gene: TRBJ2-7; V gene: TRBV7-2; CDR3 length: 15; CDR3 protein: ASSFSSGDRVKNEQY
J gene: TRBJ2-3; V gene: TRBV7-2; CDR3 length: 14; CDR3 protein: ASRSDRGYSTDTQY
J gene: TRBJ2-3; V gene: TRBV20-1; CDR3 length: 10; CDR3 protein: SARDRATTQY
J gene: TRBJ2-1; V gene: TRBV20-1; CDR3 length: 13; CDR3 protein: SARKRERTYNEQF
J gene: TRBJ2-1; V gene: TRBV4-3; CDR3 length: 14; CDR3 protein: ASSHLQGSLGNEQF
J gene: TRBJ2-3; V gene: TRBV28; CDR3 length: 13; CDR3 protein: ASSLSGGSPDTQY
J gene: TRBJ2-7; V gene: TRBV5-1; CDR3 length: 12; CDR3 protein: ASSPGLAYYEQY
J gene: TRBJ2-7; V gene: TRBV20-1; CDR3 length: 12; CDR3 protein: SARSSGLPYEQY
J gene: TRBJ2-7; V gene: TRBV10-3; CDR3 length: 12; CDR3 protein: AISEGGITYEQY
J gene: TRBJ2-7; V gene: TRBV29-1; CDR3 length: 16; CDR3 protein: SVTGGGARTSGSHEQY
J gene: TRBJ2-1; V gene: TRBV12-3/TRBV12-4; CDR3 length: 14; CDR3 protein: ASSTRSGRDHNEQF
J gene: TRBJ2-2; V gene: TRBV3-1; CDR3 length: 12; CDR3 protein: ASSQGRETGELF
J gene: TRBJ2-7; V gene: TRBV28; CDR3 length: 11; CDR3 protein: ASIGTPIYEQY